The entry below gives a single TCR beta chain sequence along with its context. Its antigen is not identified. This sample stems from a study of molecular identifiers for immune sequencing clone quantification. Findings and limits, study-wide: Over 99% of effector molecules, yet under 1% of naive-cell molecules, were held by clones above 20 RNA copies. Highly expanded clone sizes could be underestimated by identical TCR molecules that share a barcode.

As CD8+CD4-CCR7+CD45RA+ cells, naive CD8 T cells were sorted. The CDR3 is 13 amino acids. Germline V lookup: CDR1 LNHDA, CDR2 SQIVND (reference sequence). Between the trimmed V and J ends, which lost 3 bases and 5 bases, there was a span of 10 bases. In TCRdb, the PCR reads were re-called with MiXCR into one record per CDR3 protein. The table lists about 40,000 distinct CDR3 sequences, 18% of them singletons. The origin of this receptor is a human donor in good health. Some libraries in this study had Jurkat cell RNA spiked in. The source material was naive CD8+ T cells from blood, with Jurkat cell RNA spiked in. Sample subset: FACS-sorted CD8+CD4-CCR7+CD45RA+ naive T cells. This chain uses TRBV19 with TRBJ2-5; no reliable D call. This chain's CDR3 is CASSIFGSETQYF. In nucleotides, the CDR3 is TGTGCCAGTAGTATCTTCGGATCGGAGACCCAGTACTTC.